One and the same sample provided the 7 T cell receptor beta chains below, sequenced in a study of radiotherapy plus CTLA-4 blockade in lung cancer. TCRdb's copy holds only in-frame clones and misses some; the assay was immunoSEQ multiplex PCR. Among 70,000 to 90,000 clones listed, about four fifths were seen once. Sequencing used peripheral blood, obtained from a patient treated with radiotherapy plus ipilimumab. Every receptor here comes from a human donor with non-small cell lung cancer whose response to radiotherapy plus ipilimumab could not be evaluated. Some clones in this sample may be carry-over from other donors' samples.

This clone came up a few times. The chain uses TRBV7-9 and TRBJ1-1, with a possible D match to TRBD1 (5 bases). The CDR3 is 14 amino acids. Looked up from germline, CDR1 is SEHNR and CDR2 is FQNEAQ (reference sequence). V lost 2 bases and J lost 5, with 12 bases in between. The CDR3 loop reads CASSLNQGGTEAFF. CDR3 nucleotides: TGTGCCAGCAGCTTAAACCAGGGTGGAACTGAAGCTTTCTTT.

The chain combines TRBV5-4 with TRBJ2-1, with 8 bases matching TRBD2. Germline-derived CDR1 and CDR2 are SGHNT and YYREEE (reference sequence). The CDR3 has 15 amino acids. Losses at the gene ends were 6 bases for V and 2 bases for J; bases not matched to a gene: 7. As DNA, the CDR3 is TGTGCCAGCAACCCTAGAGCGGGGGCCTACAATGAGCAGTTCTTC. It translates to CASNPRAGAYNEQFF.

The chain carries TRBV5-5 and TRBJ1-1; a possible D gene is TRBD1 (6 bases). V was pared by 4 bases and J by 6 bases, with 13 bases between. The CDR3 is made up of 13 amino acids. Germline V lookup: CDR1 SGHKS, CDR2 YYEKEE (reference sequence). In nucleotides, the CDR3 is TGTGCCAGCAGCCCAACACAGGGTGCTGAAGCTTTCTTT. Residues: CASSPTQGAEAFF. The entire variable domain, with the rest obtained from reference TRBV5-5 and TRBJ1-1, is as follows: DAGVTQSPTHLIKTRGQQVTLRCSPISGHKSVSWYQQVLGQGPQFIFQYYEKEERGRGNFPDRFSARQFPNYSSELNVNALLLGDSALYLCASSPTQGAEAFFGQGTRLTVV.

CDR3 bases: TGTGCCAGCAGTCCCCGGGATCCGGGCACCGGGGAGCTGTTTTTT. Amino acid sequence: CASSPRDPGTGELFF. This chain links TRBV28 with TRBJ2-2; tentative D call: TRBD2 (5 bases). This CDR3 is 15 amino acids long. CDR1 is MDHEN and CDR2 is SYDVKM in the germline V gene. The V gene lost 5 bases and the J gene lost 4 bases, with 14 bases spanning the gap.

J is TRBJ2-2 and V is TRBV5-4; TRBD1 matches 9 bases. The V segment lost 4 bases and the J segment 1 base; nucleotides outside the gene matches: 2. The CDR3 loop spans 15 amino acids. The germline V gene has CDR1 SGHNT and CDR2 YYREEE (reference sequence). CDR3 in DNA: TGTGCCAGCAGCCGGGACAGGGTGAACACCGGGGAGCTGTTTTTT. Translation gives CASSRDRVNTGELFF.

Only one count was recorded for this clone. The genes are TRBV4-3 and TRBJ2-1, with a tentative D call TRBD1 (5 bases). The germline V gene encodes CDR1 LGHNA and CDR2 YSLEER. The CDR3 loop spans 13 amino acids. Trimming left V 0 bases short and J 7 bases short, with 7 bases between. The CDR3 region has the DNA TGCGCCAGCAGCCAAGAAGCAGGGAATGAGCAGTTCTTC. Its translation is CASSQEAGNEQFF.

This sequence joins TRBV10-3 and TRBJ2-7, with D possibly matching TRBD1 (6 bases). V lost 0 bases and J 2 bases, leaving 14 bases between the germline ends. CDR1 is ENHRY and CDR2 is SYGVKD in the germline V gene. This CDR3 is 16 amino acids long. CDR3 sequence: CAISESTGARPYEQYF. The CDR3 bases are TGTGCCATCAGTGAGTCGACAGGTGCCAGGCCCTACGAGCAGTACTTC.